This is a list of T cell receptor beta chains from one sample in a study of T-cell memory formation after mild COVID-19. TCRdb reprocessed the 5' RACE reads with MiXCR, giving one entry per CDR3 protein. The sample includes roughly 350,000 distinct CDR3 sequences, approximately 21% seen only once; the top ten take around an eighth. The material sequenced was PBMCs or a T cell subset sorted from them (not recorded which). Every receptor here comes from an adult woman who had mild COVID-19 (a few samples of this study predate the infection). Cell type and time point are not known. The CDR3 runs from the conserved cysteine through the conserved F or W. The order of the fields is D gene, clone size, J gene, V gene, CDR3 protein, CDR3 DNA. The D gene is left open where the match is weak. Size is stated for part of the rows, as once, few or many counts, or as a class when the clone is expanded.

D gene: NA; clone size: few; J gene: TRBJ1-1; V gene: TRBV7-9; CDR3 protein: CASSYGPRSTEAFF; CDR3 DNA: TGTGCCAGCAGTTACGGGCCCAGGAGCACTGAAGCTTTCTTT
D gene: TRBD2; clone size: NA; J gene: TRBJ2-3; V gene: TRBV20-1; CDR3 protein: CSATDSGLAGAARRDTQYF; CDR3 DNA: TGCAGTGCTACGGATTCGGGACTAGCGGGGGCGGCTCGTAGAGATACGCAGTATTTT
D gene: NA; clone size: NA; J gene: TRBJ1-2; V gene: TRBV29-1; CDR3 protein: CSVLSVYGYTF; CDR3 DNA: TGCAGCGTTCTATCTGTCTATGGCTACACCTTC
D gene: NA; clone size: NA; J gene: TRBJ1-1; V gene: TRBV29-1; CDR3 protein: CSVEVTEAFF; CDR3 DNA: TGCAGCGTTGAGGTCACTGAAGCTTTCTTT
D gene: NA; clone size: NA; J gene: TRBJ2-1; V gene: TRBV3-1; CDR3 protein: CASSQVYNEQFF; CDR3 DNA: TGTGCCAGCAGCCAAGTTTACAATGAGCAGTTCTTC
D gene: TRBD2; clone size: NA; J gene: TRBJ2-1; V gene: TRBV20-1; CDR3 protein: CSAPLAGRDEQFF; CDR3 DNA: TGCAGTGCTCCACTAGCGGGGCGAGATGAGCAGTTCTTC
D gene: TRBD1; clone size: few; J gene: TRBJ2-3; V gene: TRBV7-3; CDR3 protein: CASSLHGTGEDTQYF; CDR3 DNA: TGTGCCAGCAGCTTACACGGGACAGGGGAGGATACGCAGTATTTT
D gene: NA; clone size: few; J gene: TRBJ1-2; V gene: TRBV7-6; CDR3 protein: CASSSPRRGASGYTF; CDR3 DNA: TGTGCCAGCAGCTCACCCCGGAGGGGGGCGTCTGGCTACACCTTC
D gene: NA; clone size: many; J gene: TRBJ1-1; V gene: TRBV5-4; CDR3 protein: CASSFRDTEAFF; CDR3 DNA: TGTGCCAGCAGCTTTCGGGACACTGAAGCTTTCTTT
D gene: NA; clone size: few; J gene: TRBJ1-5; V gene: TRBV6-5; CDR3 protein: CASSYNLGNQPQHF; CDR3 DNA: TGTGCCAGCAGTTACAATTTAGGCAATCAGCCCCAGCATTTT